This T cell receptor beta chain is drawn from a study of CD8+ T cells in alopecia areata. Germline V gene data show CDR1 as SQVTM and CDR2 as ANQGSEA. The CDR3 has 13 residues. V gave up 4 bases and J gave up 4 bases; unmatched junction bases: 7. The treatment was: oral pan-JAK inhibitor, 5-10 mg twice daily. Alopecia areata patients provided lesional scalp punch biopsies and peripheral blood, both collected for the study. As the sequencing template, cDNA was produced by extracting RNA and reverse transcribing it. The protocol was immunoSEQ multiplex PCR, while the TCRdb copy is restricted to in-frame clones and leaves out a portion. The repertoire holds 130,000 or so clones, with approximately 60% as singletons. In this sample, this clone turned up a few times. Its specificity is unknown. Study outcomes and limitations: Sharing of TCR sequences between patients (possibly for HLA-related reasons) was less clear than in mice. Normal scalp showed lower clonality than lesional scalp, especially alopecia totalis/universalis.

V gene TRBV29-1 combines with J gene TRBJ2-7; 7 bases are a match to TRBD1. The material sequenced was CD4+ T cells sorted from blood, taken at week 4, from a patient treated with tofacitinib. The TCR comes from a human donor with alopecia areata. The CDR3 DNA follows: TGCAGCGTTGCGTCCGGGACAGAATACGAGCAGTACTTC. Encoded protein: CSVASGTEYEQYF.